In this sample, the clone carrying this T cell receptor beta chain turned up a few times. What it binds is not known. The sample originates from a study of CD8 T cells in ankylosing spondylitis. TCRdb itself ran the 5' RACE reads through MiXCR, one entry per CDR3 protein. This table has approximately 400,000 distinct CDR3 sequences, roughly a sixth appearing once. Study findings and constraints: The study looked at matched synovial fluid samples from ankylosing spondylitis patients. Disease-linked clones were reported to be significantly enriched there. Several highly homologous variants made up a TCR beta motif, and this motif appeared characteristic of ankylosing spondylitis blood.

Germline V gene data show CDR1 as SGHDT and CDR2 as YYEEEE. Trimming removed 4 bases from V and 5 bases from J, with 15 bases in between. There are 14 residues in the CDR3. Sequencing was carried out using blood, either unsorted or a sorted T cell fraction (not recorded which). The chain links TRBV5-6 to TRBJ1-1, with D unclear. The receptor was derived from a male donor with ankylosing spondylitis. The CDR3 here is CASSASGGGTEAFF. The CDR3 bases are TGTGCCAGCAGCGCTTCTGGAGGTGGAACTGAAGCTTTCTTT.